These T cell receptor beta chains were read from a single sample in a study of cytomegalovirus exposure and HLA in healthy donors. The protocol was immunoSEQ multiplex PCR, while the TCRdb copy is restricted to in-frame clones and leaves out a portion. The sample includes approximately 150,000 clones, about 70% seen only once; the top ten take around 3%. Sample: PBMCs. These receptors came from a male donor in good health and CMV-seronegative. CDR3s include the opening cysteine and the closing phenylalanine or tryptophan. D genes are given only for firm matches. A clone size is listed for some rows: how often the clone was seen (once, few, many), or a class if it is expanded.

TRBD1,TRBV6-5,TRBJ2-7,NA,TGTGCCAGCAGTTCCCGGACAGGGGTTTACGAGCAGTACTTC,CASSSRTGVYEQYF
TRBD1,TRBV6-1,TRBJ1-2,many,TGTGCCAGCAGCCGACAACAGGGGCCGGATGGCTACACCTTC,CASSRQQGPDGYTF
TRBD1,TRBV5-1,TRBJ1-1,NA,TGCGCCAGCAGCCTACTCCAGGGGGCTGGGGGGACTGAAGCTTTCTTT,CASSLLQGAGGTEAFF
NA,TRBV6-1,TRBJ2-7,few,TGTGCCACCCATTCATGGACACCCGACGAGCAGTACTTC,CATHSWTPDEQYF
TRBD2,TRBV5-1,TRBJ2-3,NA,TGCGCCAGCACAAGCGGGGGGAGCACAGATACGCAGTATTTT,CASTSGGSTDTQYF
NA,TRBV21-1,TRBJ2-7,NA,TGTGCCCGCGACGAGGGGGCCAGGGTCTACTTC,CARDEGARVYF
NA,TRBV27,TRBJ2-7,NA,TGTGCCACCCTAGCGCTAAGCTCCTACGAGCAGTACTTC,CATLALSSYEQYF
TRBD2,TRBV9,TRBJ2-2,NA,TGTGCCAGCAGCGTAGTGGACGGACTAGTCACCGGGGAGCTGTTTTTT,CASSVVDGLVTGELFF
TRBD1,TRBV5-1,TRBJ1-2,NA,TGCGCCAGCAGCTTGGGGTGGACAGGGGGCAACTATGGCTACACCTTC,CASSLGWTGGNYGYTF
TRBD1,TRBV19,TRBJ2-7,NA,TGTGCCAGTAGTTCTTGGGGGACAGCGGACTCCTACGAGCAGTACTTC,CASSSWGTADSYEQYF
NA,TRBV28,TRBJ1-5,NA,TGTGCCAGCAGTTTATACGGCAGGGATCAGCCCCAGCATTTT,CASSLYGRDQPQHF
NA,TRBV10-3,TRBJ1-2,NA,TGTGCCACTTCAACAGAAAACTATGGCTACACCTTC,CATSTENYGYTF
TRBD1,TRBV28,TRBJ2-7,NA,TGTGCCAGCAGCAGGGGGTCCTACGAGCAGTACTTC,CASSRGSYEQYF
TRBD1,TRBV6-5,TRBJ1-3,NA,TGTGCCAGCAGTCGACAGGGGGCTGGAAACACCATATATTTT,CASSRQGAGNTIYF
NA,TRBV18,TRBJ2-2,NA,TGTGCCAGCTCGCTAGGAGGAACCGGGGAGCTGTTTTTT,CASSLGGTGELFF
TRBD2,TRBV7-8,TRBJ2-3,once,TGTGCCAGCAGCTTCCGGGAGGGCGTCACAGATACGCAGTATTTT,CASSFREGVTDTQYF
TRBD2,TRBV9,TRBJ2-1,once,TGTGCCAGCAGCGTCGGGGCTAGCGGGTTCCCTGAGCAGTTCTTC,CASSVGASGFPEQFF
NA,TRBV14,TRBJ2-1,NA,TGTGCCAGCAGCCTTCGGACTGTAAGCTCCTACAATGAGCAGTTCTTC,CASSLRTVSSYNEQFF
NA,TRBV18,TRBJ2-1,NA,TGTGCCAGCTCACCACCGAGTTCCAGCGATGAGCAGTTCTTC,CASSPPSSSDEQFF
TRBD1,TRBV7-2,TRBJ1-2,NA,TGTGCCAGCAGCCCGGGCCGACAGGGGGGCGATGGCTACACCTTC,CASSPGRQGGDGYTF
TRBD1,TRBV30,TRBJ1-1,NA,TGTGCCTGGAGTGAGGGGGCCCTCCCAAAACGGACTGAAGCTTTCTTT,CAWSEGALPKRTEAFF
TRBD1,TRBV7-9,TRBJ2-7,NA,TGTTCCAGCAGCCGCGCCAGGGGGACCCACGAGCAGTACTTC,CSSSRARGTHEQYF
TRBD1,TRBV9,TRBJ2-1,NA,TGTGCCAGCAGCGCACCGGGACAGGTGTTCAATGAGCAGTTCTTC,CASSAPGQVFNEQFF
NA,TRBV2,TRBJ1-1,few,TGTGCCAGCAGTGAGAGGGGGGGAGCAATGAACACTGAAGCTTTCTTT,CASSERGGAMNTEAFF
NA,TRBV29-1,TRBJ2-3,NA,TGCAGCGTGGACGTCAGGCGGGCTGCCGATACGCAGTATTTT,CSVDVRRAADTQYF
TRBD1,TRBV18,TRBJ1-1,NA,TGTGCCAGCTCAACGGGACAGCAGAACACTGAAGCTTTCTTT,CASSTGQQNTEAFF
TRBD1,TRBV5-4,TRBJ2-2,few,TGTGCCAGCAGCTTGGGAGGGACAGGGTTCGGGGAGCTGTTTTTT,CASSLGGTGFGELFF
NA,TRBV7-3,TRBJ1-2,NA,TGTGCCAGCAGCTTTGACGACAGCTATGGCTACACCTTC,CASSFDDSYGYTF